One and the same sample provided the 23 T cell receptor beta chains below, sequenced in a study of Ad26.COV2.S vaccination and SARS-CoV-2 variants. Sequenced by immunoSEQ multiplex PCR; TCRdb stores in-frame clones only, minus some. The data hold around 370,000 clones, with approximately 81% observed a single time. As to treatment: 15 to 20 received Ad26.COV2.S at low or high dose, single or two shots; 5 received placebo; per-sample allocation not given. At day 63 after the first vaccine or placebo injection, samples were drawn. Specimen: peripheral blood, collected in a trial of Ad26.COV2.S vaccine versus placebo. The source is a person aged 18-65 years who received the Ad26.COV2.S COVID-19 vaccine or a placebo.

As to this clone: Compared with germline, one end of the junction differs, possibly owing to a read error. The rearrangement joins TRBV18 to TRBJ2-5, with 8 bases fitting TRBD1. This CDR3 spans 13 amino acids. Per germline, CDR1 KGHSH and CDR2 LQKENI. CDR3 protein: CAGSDRGGETQYF. In DNA, the CDR3 is TGTGCCGGCTCTGACAGGGGAGGAGAGACCCAGTACTTC. Supplemented by reference TRBV18 and TRBJ2-5, the full variable domain reads NAGVMQNPRHLVRRRGQEARLRCSPMKGHSHVYWYRQLPEEGLKFMVYLQKENIIDESGMPKERFSAEFPKEGPSILRIQQVVRGDSAAYFCAGSDRGGETQYFGPGTRLLVL.

This clone has a handful of counts. The gene calls are TRBV7-9 and TRBJ2-2; D is unclear. V was trimmed by 5 bases and J by 8 bases, leaving 6 bases between them. CDR1 and CDR2 from the germline V gene are SEHNR and FQNEAQ (reference sequence). This CDR3 spans 11 amino acids. The CDR3 DNA is TGTGCCAGCAGCCCCCGGGGGGAGCTGTTTTTT. Residues: CASSPRGELFF.

This clone has at least ten counts. This sequence joins TRBV19 and TRBJ1-5; no clear D gene. Trimming shortened V by 5 bases and J by 1 base, and 9 bases separated the two germline ends. CDR3 length: 14 residues. Germline CDR1 and CDR2: LNHDA and SQIVND (reference sequence). DNA of the CDR3: TGTGCCAGTAGTCGAGGGTACAGCAATCAGCCCCAGCATTTT. Amino acid sequence: CASSRGYSNQPQHF.

This clone appeared a few times. J is TRBJ1-5 and V is TRBV19, with D unresolved. The CDR3 totals 14 residues. Looked up from germline, CDR1 is LNHDA and CDR2 is SQIVND (reference sequence). The V and J ends lost 3 bases and 0 bases respectively, with 6 bases between them. Here the CDR3 DNA reads TGTGCCAGTAGTATCTTCGGTAGCAATCAGCCCCAGCATTTT. Translating gives CASSIFGSNQPQHF.

The chain carries TRBV5-1 and TRBJ2-3; 7 bases align to TRBD2. CDR3 length equals 14 residues. J was trimmed by 0 bases and V by 4 bases; bases with no gene match: 2. Germline V gives CDR1 SGHRS, CDR2 YFSETQ. As DNA, the CDR3 is TGCGCCAGCAGCGGGGGGGAGAGCACAGATACGCAGTATTTT. Encoded protein: CASSGGESTDTQYF.

In DNA form, the CDR3 reads TGTGCCAGCAGTTCACCCGGACAGGTCTATGGCTACACCTTC. Translation: CASSSPGQVYGYTF. The chain recombines TRBV27 with TRBJ1-2, with TRBD1 identical over 7 bases. CDR3 length equals 14 residues. Germline CDR1 reads MNHEY; CDR2 reads SMNVEV (reference sequence). V gave up 4 bases and J gave up 4 bases; unmatched junction bases: 6.

CDR3 loop: CASRRQEGTVRNTGELFF. The CDR3 coding sequence is TGTGCCAGCAGACGACAAGAAGGGACAGTAAGGAACACCGGGGAGCTGTTTTTT. V usage is TRBV6-6 and J usage is TRBJ2-2, with 7 bases aligning to TRBD1. With 6 bases clipped from V and 1 base from J, the junction kept 14 bases outside the gene matches. Germline CDR1 reads MNHNY; CDR2 reads SVGAGI (reference sequence). The CDR3 covers 18 residues.

CDR3 sequence reads: CASSSGTSSYTQYF. In DNA, the CDR3 is TGTGCCAGCAGCTCCGGGACTAGCAGTTATACGCAGTATTTT. The chain recombines TRBV7-9 with TRBJ2-3, with TRBD2 matching over 9 bases. Germline V gives CDR1 SEHNR, CDR2 FQNEAQ (reference sequence). The CDR3 has 14 amino acids. V dropped 4 bases and J dropped 7; count of bases not matched to a gene: 6. Using reference TRBV7-9 and TRBJ2-3 for the parts outside the CDR3, the full variable domain is DTGVSQNPRHKITKRGQNVTFRCDPISEHNRLYWYRQTLGQGPEFLTYFQNEAQLEKSRLLSDRFSAERPKGSFSTLEIQRTEQGDSAMYLCASSSGTSSYTQYFGPGTRLTVL.

The chain employs TRBV19 and TRBJ2-3; D possibly corresponds to TRBD2 (5 bases). CDR3 length equals 15 residues. Germline-derived CDR1 and CDR2 are LNHDA and SQIVND (reference sequence). V lost 3 bases, J lost 4 bases, and 14 bases lay in between. Here the CDR3 reads CASSITGIRADTQYF. The CDR3 DNA follows: TGTGCCAGTAGTATTACCGGGATACGCGCAGATACGCAGTATTTT. The variable domain in full, with the rest retrieved from reference TRBV19 and TRBJ2-3, is DGGITQSPKYLFRKEGQNVTLSCEQNLNHDAMYWYRQDPGQGLRLIYYSQIVNDFQKGDIAEGYSVSREKKESFPLTVTSAQKNPTAFYLCASSITGIRADTQYFGPGTRLTVL.

The CDR3 DNA reads TGCGCCAGCAGCCAGGCCATAGGGGGTATAGCCTACGAGCAGTACTTC. Translating it yields CASSQAIGGIAYEQYF. The rearrangement joins TRBV4-3 to TRBJ2-7; D possibly corresponds to TRBD1 (6 bases). Germline CDR1 and CDR2: LGHNA and YSLEER. V lost 3 bases and J lost 2, with 17 bases in between. This CDR3 is built from 16 residues.

This chain links TRBV6-2 or TRBV6-3 with TRBJ2-5; D gene unclear. This CDR3 is 14 amino acids long. V lost 6 bases, J lost 1 base, and 12 bases lay in between. Germline loops: CDR1 MNHEY, CDR2 SVGEGT. The CDR3 spells CASSSVGIQETQYF. CDR3 nucleotide sequence: TGTGCCAGCAGCTCTGTCGGCATCCAAGAGACCCAGTACTTC.

This chain links TRBV19 with TRBJ2-3; 7 bases agree with TRBD1. This CDR3 comprises 12 residues. V trimming: 7 bases; J trimming: 4 bases; junction bases outside the gene matches: 2. Germline assignment: CDR1 LNHDA and CDR2 SQIVND (reference sequence). The CDR3 loop reads CASTQGADTQYF. CDR3 in DNA: TGTGCCAGTACTCAGGGGGCAGATACGCAGTATTTT.

This sequence joins TRBV5-3 and TRBJ2-7, with a weak D call TRBD2 (6 bases). TRBV5-3 is given ORF status, its function remaining uncertain. The CDR3 is made up of 13 amino acids. The V and J ends lost 6 bases and 4 bases respectively, with 14 bases between them. The CDR3 nucleotides read TGTGCCAGAACCCTGGAGGAGGGATACGAGCAGTACTTC. Amino acid sequence: CARTLEEGYEQYF.

This sequence joins TRBV5-8 and TRBJ2-7, with 8 bases fitting TRBD1. The CDR3 covers 14 residues. V trimming: 4 bases; J trimming: 3 bases; junction bases outside the gene matches: 6. Germline loops: CDR1 SGHTS, CDR2 YDEGEE. CDR3 loop: CASSQGQDVYEQYF. The CDR3 DNA sequence: TGTGCCAGCAGCCAGGGACAGGACGTCTACGAGCAGTACTTC.

As concerns this clone: This specimen includes other DNA sequences encoding the same CDR3. The chain links TRBV27 to TRBJ1-1; D may be TRBD1 (5 bases). Germline loops: CDR1 MNHEY, CDR2 SMNVEV (reference sequence). This CDR3 has 12 amino acids. Trimming took off 2 bases at V and 5 bases at J, with 6 bases between the two ends. CDR3 region: CASSLRGTEAFF. The CDR3 nucleotides read TGTGCCAGCAGTTTACGGGGGACTGAAGCTTTCTTT.

J is TRBJ2-5 and V is TRBV10-3; TRBD2 aligns across 8 bases. V shed 3 bases and J 4 bases; nucleotides not matched to a gene: 10. The CDR3 extends over 16 amino acids. Looked up from germline, CDR1 is ENHRY and CDR2 is SYGVKD. CDR3 coding DNA: TGTGCCATCAGTGATACTAGCGGACGCTTTCCAGAGACCCAGTACTTC. It encodes CAISDTSGRFPETQYF.

This chain connects TRBV12-5 to TRBJ1-2, with 7 nucleotides matching TRBD1. CDR1 and CDR2 from the germline V gene are LGHNT and FRNRAP. The V gene end was trimmed by 6 bases and the J gene end by 10 bases; junction bases not matched to a gene: 17. The CDR3 runs to 15 residues. In nucleotides, the CDR3 is TGTGCTAGTGGCGGGGTCAGGGGGGTTACGGGAGACTACACCTTC. Its translation: CASGGVRGVTGDYTF.

This clone qualifies as medium-sized. The V and J genes are TRBV6-4 and TRBJ2-2, with a possible D match to TRBD1 (7 bases). The V and J ends lost 0 bases and 4 bases respectively, with 21 bases between them. The CDR3 length is 19 residues. Germline lookup yields CDR1 MRHNA and CDR2 SNTAGT. The CDR3 DNA reads as TGTGCCAGCAGTGACTCGAGCTTGGAGGGGGCGATTAGCACCGGGGAGCTGTTTTTT. This encodes CASSDSSLEGAISTGELFF.

This clone came up many times. This chain joins TRBV3-1 (or the pseudogene TRBV3-2) and TRBJ1-2; 9 bases align to TRBD1. Germline-derived CDR1 and CDR2 are LGHDT and YNNKEL (reference sequence). With V trimmed by 5 bases and J by 3 bases, 7 bases remained unmatched. This CDR3 spans 15 amino acids. The CDR3 coding sequence is TGTGCCAGCAGCAAGGGGACAGGGAGGTACTATGGCTACACCTTC. It is translated as CASSKGTGRYYGYTF.

The chain is built from TRBV18 and TRBJ2-7; the D is unclear. The CDR3 is 14 amino acids. The germline CDR1 and CDR2 sequences are KGHSH and LQKENI. Trimming removed 3 bases from V and 2 bases from J, with 11 bases in between. The CDR3 region has the DNA TGTGCCAGCTCACCGGGGATAGGGACCTACGAGCAGTACTTC. Its protein is CASSPGIGTYEQYF.

A single count supports this clone. The chain carries TRBV9 and TRBJ2-5; TRBD2 matches at 13 bases. Germline loops: CDR1 SGDLS, CDR2 YYNGEE. After removal of 0 bases from V and 5 bases from J, the junction contained 4 bases not matched to a gene. This CDR3 is 16 amino acids long. Written as DNA, the CDR3 is TGTGCCAGCAGCGTAGGGGGACTAGCGGGACGGGAGACCCAGTACTTC. This codes for CASSVGGLAGRETQYF.

This chain connects TRBV29-1 to TRBJ2-7, with no clear D. CDR1 and CDR2 (germline): SQVTM, ANQGSEA. Trimming took off 4 bases at V and 5 bases at J, with 12 bases between the two ends. CDR3 size: 12 residues. The CDR3 nucleotides read TGCAGCGTTGGTCAGGATACGAACGAGCAGTACTTC. Amino acids: CSVGQDTNEQYF.

The sample holds one count of this clone. The chain combines TRBV15 with TRBJ1-2, with 7 bases that match TRBD1. The CDR3 is 14 amino acids. The trim removed 1 base at V and 3 bases at J, leaving 2 bases unmatched. The germline V gene has CDR1 LNHNV and CDR2 YYDKDF (reference sequence). The CDR3 region is CATSRAGTDYGYTF. The CDR3 DNA sequence: TGTGCCACCAGCAGAGCGGGGACAGACTATGGCTACACCTTC.